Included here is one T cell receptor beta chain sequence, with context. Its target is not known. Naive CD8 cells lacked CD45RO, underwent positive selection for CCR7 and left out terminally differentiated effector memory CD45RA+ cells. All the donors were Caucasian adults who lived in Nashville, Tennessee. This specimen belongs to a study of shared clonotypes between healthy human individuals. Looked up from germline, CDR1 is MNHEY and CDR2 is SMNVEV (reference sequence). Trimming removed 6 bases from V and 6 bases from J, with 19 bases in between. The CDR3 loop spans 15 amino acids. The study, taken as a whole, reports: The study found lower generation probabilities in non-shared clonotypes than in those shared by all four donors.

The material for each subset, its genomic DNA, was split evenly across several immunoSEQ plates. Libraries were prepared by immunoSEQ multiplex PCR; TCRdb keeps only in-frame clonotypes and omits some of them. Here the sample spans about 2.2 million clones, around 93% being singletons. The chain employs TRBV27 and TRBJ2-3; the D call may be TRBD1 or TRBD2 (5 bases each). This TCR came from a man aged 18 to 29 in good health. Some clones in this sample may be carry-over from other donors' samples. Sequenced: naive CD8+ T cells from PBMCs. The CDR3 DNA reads TGTGCCAGCAGCCCTTCCCGGGACCGGCGGGATACGCAGTATTTT. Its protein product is CASSPSRDRRDTQYF.